Here is one TCR beta chain with its context. Source study methods: Estimates of nucleated cell counts were drawn from the amplification of reference gene primers. Using immunoSEQ multiplex PCR, the repertoire was profiled, and TCRdb retains in-frame clones only, with some absent. V, J and clone size derive from that table, while D and trimming were established from the DNA sequence. The sample includes 190,000 or so clones, 80% to 90% of them seen just once. This entry belongs to a study of blood T cell repertoires in COVID-19. The germline V gene has CDR1 MNHEY and CDR2 SVGEGT. The ends were cut back, 4 bases at V and 0 bases at J, with 10 bases in the middle. CDR3 size: 15 residues.

The sequenced sample was peripheral blood. The chain is built from TRBV6-2 or TRBV6-3 and TRBJ1-5; TRBD1 is a possible D gene (5 bases). The clonotype originates from a woman aged 18-29 years who had recovered from COVID-19. In DNA, the CDR3 is TGTGCCAGCAGTTCGTGGACACATAGCAATCAGCCCCAGCATTTT. Translated, it gives CASSSWTHSNQPQHF.